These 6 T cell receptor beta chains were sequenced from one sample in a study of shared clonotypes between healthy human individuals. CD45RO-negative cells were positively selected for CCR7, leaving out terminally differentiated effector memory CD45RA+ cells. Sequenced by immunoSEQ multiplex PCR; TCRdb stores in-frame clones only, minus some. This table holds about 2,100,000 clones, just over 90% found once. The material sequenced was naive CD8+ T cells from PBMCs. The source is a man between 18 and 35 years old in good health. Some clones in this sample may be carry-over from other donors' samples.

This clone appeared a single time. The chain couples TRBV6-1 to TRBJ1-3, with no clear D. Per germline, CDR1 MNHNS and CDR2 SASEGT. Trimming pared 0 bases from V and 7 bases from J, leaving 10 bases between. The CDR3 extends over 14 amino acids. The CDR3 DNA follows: TGTGCCAGCAGTGAAGCGCGTGGTAGGAACACCATATATTTT. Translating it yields CASSEARGRNTIYF.

CDR3 sequence: CASSLSAQGVHQPQHF. For the CDR3, the DNA is TGTGCCAGCAGCTTGTCTGCCCAGGGGGTTCATCAGCCCCAGCATTTT. The rearrangement links TRBV5-6 to TRBJ1-5; 7 nucleotides agree with TRBD1. Germline CDR1 and CDR2: SGHDT and YYEEEE. The CDR3 extends over 16 amino acids. With 1 base clipped from V and 5 bases from J, the junction kept 9 bases outside the gene matches.

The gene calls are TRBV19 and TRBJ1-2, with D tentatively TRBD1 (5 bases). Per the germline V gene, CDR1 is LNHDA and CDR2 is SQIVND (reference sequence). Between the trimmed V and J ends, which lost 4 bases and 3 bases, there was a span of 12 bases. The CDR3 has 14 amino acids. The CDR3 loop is CASSTRTRDYGYTF. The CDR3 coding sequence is TGTGCCAGTAGTACAAGGACACGCGACTATGGCTACACCTTC.

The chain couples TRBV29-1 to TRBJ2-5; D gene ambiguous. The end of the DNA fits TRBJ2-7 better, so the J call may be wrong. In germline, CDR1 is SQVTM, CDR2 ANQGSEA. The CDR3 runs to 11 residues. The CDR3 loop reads CSVVEGYEQYF. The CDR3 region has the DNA TGCAGCGTCGTTGAAGGCTACGAGCAGTACTTC.

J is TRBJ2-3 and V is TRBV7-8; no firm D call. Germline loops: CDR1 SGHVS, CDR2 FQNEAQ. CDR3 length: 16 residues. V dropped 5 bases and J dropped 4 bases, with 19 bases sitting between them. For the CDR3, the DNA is TGTGCCAGCAGCCCAGCCCTGTTTTTCTCGCCAGATACGCAGTATTTT. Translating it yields CASSPALFFSPDTQYF.

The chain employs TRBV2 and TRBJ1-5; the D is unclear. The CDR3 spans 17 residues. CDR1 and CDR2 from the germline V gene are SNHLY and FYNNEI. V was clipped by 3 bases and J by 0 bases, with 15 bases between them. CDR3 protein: CASSDLGIVPSNQPQHF. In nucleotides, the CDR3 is TGTGCCAGCAGTGATCTAGGTATTGTTCCTAGCAATCAGCCCCAGCATTTT.